The 17 T cell receptor beta chains below come from one sample, sequenced in a study of PD-1 blockade in classical Hodgkin lymphoma. Specified time point: cycle 4 day 1 (C4D1), after more than five weeks of nivolumab. Each and every patient relapsed after autologous stem cell transplantation, and patients got differing brentuximab vedotin exposure. The data were produced by immunoSEQ multiplex PCR, yet TCRdb's version contains in-frame clones alone and is incomplete. This sample yields tens of thousands of clones, of which about 77% are seen a single time; 37% belongs to the top ten. This sample comprised peripheral blood mononuclear cells (PBMCs), obtained before the fourth cycle of nivolumab. The receptors were gathered from a human donor with classical Hodgkin lymphoma.

CDR3 amino acids: CASSARGGSNTGELFF. The DNA of the CDR3 is TGTGCCAGCAGCGCCCGCGGGGGATCGAACACCGGGGAGCTGTTTTTT. The chain carries TRBV9 and TRBJ2-2, with 7 bases matching TRBD2. The CDR3 runs 16 residues. The ends lost 3 bases at V and 0 bases at J; junction bases unmatched: 5. Per germline, CDR1 SGDLS and CDR2 YYNGEE.

V and J are TRBV5-6 and TRBJ1-2, with unresolved D. This CDR3 has 10 amino acids. The germline V gene encodes CDR1 SGHDT and CDR2 YYEEEE. CDR3 nucleotides: TGTATCCAGACGGCCTATGGCTACACCTTC. The encoded protein is CIQTAYGYTF.

The V call is TRBV19, the J call TRBJ1-1; 7 bases match TRBD1. V gave up 7 bases and J gave up 7 bases; unmatched junction bases: 15. The CDR3 is made up of 15 amino acids. Germline CDR1 and CDR2: LNHDA and SQIVND (reference sequence). The CDR3 nucleotides are TGTGCCAGTACCGCCGACAGGGAATTCGTCAGTGAAGCTTTCTTT. Its protein is CASTADREFVSEAFF. Supplemented by reference TRBV19 and TRBJ1-1, the full variable domain reads DGGITQSPKYLFRKEGQNVTLSCEQNLNHDAMYWYRQDPGQGLRLIYYSQIVNDFQKGDIAEGYSVSREKKESFPLTVTSAQKNPTAFYLCASTADREFVSEAFFGQGTRLTVV.

This clone appeared a single time. The chain has TRBV25-1 and TRBJ1-6; D call uncertain. The CDR3 spans 13 residues. Trimming removed 5 bases at V and 6 bases at J, with 8 bases between. CDR1 and CDR2 (germline): MGHDK, SYGVNS. In DNA form, the CDR3 reads TGTGCCAGCAGTACGGACGGTAATTCACCCCTCCACTTT. It translates to CASSTDGNSPLHF.

This clone was recorded only once. The chain recombines TRBV7-6 with TRBJ2-3, with 11 bases that match TRBD2. Germline-derived CDR1 and CDR2 are SGHVS and FNYEAQ. This CDR3 region has 15 residues. Losses at the gene ends were 5 bases for V and 5 bases for J; bases not matched to a gene: 6. The CDR3 protein is CASSITSGGIDTQYF. The CDR3 coding sequence is TGTGCCAGCAGCATAACTAGCGGGGGAATAGATACGCAGTATTTT.

V usage is TRBV6-5 and J usage is TRBJ1-1; D is undetermined. Germline V gene lookup returns CDR1 MNHEY and CDR2 SVGAGI. The V and J ends lost 0 bases and 2 bases respectively, with 10 bases between them. The CDR3 is made up of 15 amino acids. CDR3 sequence: CASSYSRTVNTEAFF. The CDR3 DNA sequence: TGTGCCAGCAGTTACTCTAGGACGGTTAACACTGAAGCTTTCTTT.

The chain joins TRBV4-3 to TRBJ2-2; 8 bases agree with TRBD2. Germline CDR1 and CDR2: LGHNA and YSLEER. The junction had 9 bases not matched to a gene; V was cut back by 0 bases and J by 3 bases. This CDR3 has 18 amino acids. CDR3 coding DNA: TGCGCCAGCAGCCAAGACTGGGCGAGCGGGGGCCACACCGGGGAGCTGTTTTTT. This sequence encodes CASSQDWASGGHTGELFF.

The chain carries TRBV7-9 and TRBJ2-3, with a tentative D call TRBD2 (5 bases). From germline, CDR1 is SEHNR and CDR2 FQNEAQ (reference sequence). The V gene lost 0 bases and the J gene lost 3 bases, with 7 bases spanning the gap. CDR3 length: 14 amino acids. The CDR3 nucleotides are TGTGCCAGCAGCTTAGCCGGGAATACAGATACGCAGTATTTT. Its translation is CASSLAGNTDTQYF.

The chain recombines TRBV6-6 with TRBJ1-5; tentatively, D is TRBD1 (6 bases). Germline CDR1 and CDR2: MNHNY and SVGAGI (reference sequence). V was trimmed by 5 bases and J by 7 bases, leaving 18 bases between them. The CDR3 is 15 amino acids. CDR3 sequence reads: CASSIDLQGGQPQHF. The DNA for the CDR3 is TGTGCCAGCAGTATAGATCTACAGGGAGGGCAGCCCCAGCATTTT.

The CDR3 reads CASSLAMFSEAFF. CDR3 nucleotide sequence: TGTGCCAGCAGCTTAGCTATGTTTTCCGAAGCTTTCTTT. V is TRBV11-2 and J is TRBJ1-1; D uncertain. The CDR3 extends over 13 amino acids. The V end was cut by 1 base, the J end by 8 bases, with 11 bases between. Germline CDR1 is SGHAT and CDR2 is FQNNGV.

The chain recombines TRBV5-4 with TRBJ2-5; D possibly corresponds to TRBD1 (7 bases). V shed 6 bases and J shed 5 bases, with 23 bases lying between them. Germline loops: CDR1 SGHNT, CDR2 YYREEE (reference sequence). The CDR3 spans 16 residues. The CDR3 loop is CASTVSGGFRRETQYF. The CDR3 DNA reads TGTGCCAGCACCGTTTCAGGGGGGTTTCGGCGGGAGACCCAGTACTTC.

The CDR3 sequence is CASRPAGGAGANVLTF. CDR3 sequence (DNA): TGTGCCAGTAGGCCCGCCGGGGGGGCTGGGGCCAACGTCCTGACTTTC. This chain joins TRBV19 and TRBJ2-6; 8 positions agree with TRBD2. Germline V lookup: CDR1 LNHDA, CDR2 SQIVND (reference sequence). The CDR3 consists of 16 residues. Unmatched junction bases numbered 6, after V lost 6 bases and J lost 2 bases.

The chain links TRBV7-2 to TRBJ1-2, with TRBD1 as a possible D gene (6 bases). The germline V and J ends were trimmed by 5 bases and 3 bases, with 16 bases remaining between them. The germline V gene encodes CDR1 SGHTA and CDR2 FQGNSA. The CDR3 extends over 15 amino acids. This CDR3 reads CASSPPGDGHYGYTF. CDR3 in DNA: TGTGCCAGCAGCCCGCCAGGGGACGGTCACTATGGCTACACCTTC.

The J gene is TRBJ1-1, the V gene TRBV6-1; D call uncertain. CDR1 MNHNS and CDR2 SASEGT come from the germline V gene. V lost 5 bases to trimming and J lost 6 bases, with 13 bases between them. CDR3 length: 13 residues. In DNA form, the CDR3 reads TGTGCCAGCAGTTTATGGGGAACCGCTGAAGCTTTCTTT. Amino acids: CASSLWGTAEAFF.

The chain carries TRBV5-1 and TRBJ2-5; 9 nucleotides match TRBD1. Trimming cost V 4 bases and J 2 bases; bases outside gene matches: 3. This CDR3 has 14 amino acids. The germline gives CDR1 SGHRS, CDR2 YFSETQ. The CDR3 DNA reads as TGCGCCAGCAGCCGGGGACAGGGTCAAGAGACCCAGTACTTC. It specifies CASSRGQGQETQYF.

This clone has ten or more counts. The chain couples TRBV7-2 to TRBJ2-3, with D possibly matching TRBD2 (5 bases). V was cut by 1 base and J by 1 base, with 12 bases left in between. Germline CDR1 and CDR2: SGHTA and FQGNSA. This CDR3 comprises 16 residues. CDR3 coding DNA: TGTGCCAGCAGCTTAGTAAGCGGTCTGGGCACAGATACGCAGTATTTT. This encodes CASSLVSGLGTDTQYF. Full variable domain (missing parts from reference TRBV7-2 and TRBJ2-3): GAGVSQSPSNKVTEKGKDVELRCDPISGHTALYWYRQSLGQGLEFLIYFQGNSAPDKSGLPSDRFSAERTGGSVSTLTIQRTQQEDSAVYLCASSLVSGLGTDTQYFGPGTRLTVL.

The chain carries TRBV6-5 and TRBJ1-2; 7 nucleotides align to TRBD1. Germline loops: CDR1 MNHEY, CDR2 SVGAGI. The CDR3 runs 15 residues. Trimming cost V 2 bases and J 6 bases; bases outside gene matches: 9. The DNA of the CDR3 is TGTGCCAGCAGTTACCTAGGACAGGTCGGGGATGGCTACACCTTC. Protein: CASSYLGQVGDGYTF.